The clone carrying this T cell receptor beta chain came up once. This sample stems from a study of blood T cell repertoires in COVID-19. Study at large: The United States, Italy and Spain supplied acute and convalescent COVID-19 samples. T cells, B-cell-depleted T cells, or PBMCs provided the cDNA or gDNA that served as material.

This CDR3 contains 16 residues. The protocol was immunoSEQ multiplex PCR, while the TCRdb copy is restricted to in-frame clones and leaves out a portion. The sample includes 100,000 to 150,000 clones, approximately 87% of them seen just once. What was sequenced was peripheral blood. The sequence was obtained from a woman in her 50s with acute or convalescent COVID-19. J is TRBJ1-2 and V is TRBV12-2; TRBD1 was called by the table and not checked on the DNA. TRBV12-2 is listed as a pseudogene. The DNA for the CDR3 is TGTGCAAGTCGCTTAGGGAGACAGGTTATTAACTATGGCTACACCTTC. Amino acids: CASRLGRQVINYGYTF.